Listed below are T cell receptor beta chains from one sample, sequenced in a study of cytotoxic CD8 clonotypes in ibrutinib-treated CLL. Some clones are missing from TCRdb's copy, which holds only in-frame ones; the method was immunoSEQ multiplex PCR. The sample lists 100,000 or so clones; more than 55% were seen once. The sample in question was PBMCs, obtained after 24 months of ibrutinib treatment. These receptor sequences come from a human donor with chronic lymphocytic leukemia. CDR3s include the opening cysteine and the closing phenylalanine or tryptophan. D genes are given only for firm matches. Not all rows give a size; the values are once, few, many and, for expanded clones, a class.

d_gene | j_gene | abundance | v_gene | CDR3aa | CDR3nt
NA | TRBJ1-5 | NA | TRBV6-1 | CASSESTSNQPQHF | TGTGCCAGCAGTGAATCCACGAGCAATCAGCCCCAGCATTTT
NA | TRBJ1-5 | once | TRBV28 | CASSSLASSNQPQHF | TGTGCCAGCAGCTCCCTCGCAAGTAGCAATCAGCCCCAGCATTTT
TRBD2 | TRBJ2-5 | NA | TRBV7-2 | CASSLEASGARAQYF | TGTGCCAGCAGCTTAGAGGCTAGCGGTGCCCGGGCCCAGTACTTC
NA | TRBJ2-2 | few | TRBV2 | CASGGEQITGELFF | TGTGCCAGCGGAGGGGAACAGATCACCGGGGAGCTGTTTTTT
NA | TRBJ1-5 | few | TRBV25-1 | CASSVGYQPQHF | TGTGCCAGCAGTGTGGGTTATCAGCCCCAGCATTTT
NA | TRBJ1-6 | NA | TRBV5-1 | CASSLDTNPNNSPLHF | TGCGCCAGCAGCTTGGACACAAACCCAAATAATTCACCCCTCCACTTT
NA | TRBJ2-1 | NA | TRBV7-6 | CASSFRGPHTDEQFF | TGTGCCAGCAGCTTCCGGGGCCCTCATACGGATGAGCAGTTCTTC
NA | TRBJ2-5 | NA | TRBV25-1 | CASSLRETQYF | TGTGCCAGCAGCTTAAGAGAGACCCAGTACTTC
TRBD1 | TRBJ2-7 | few | TRBV6-5 | CASSWGDRPVEQYF | TGTGCCAGCAGTTGGGGGGACAGGCCGGTGGAGCAGTACTTC
NA | TRBJ2-6 | NA | TRBV29-1 | CSFLSGANVLTF | TGCAGCTTTCTCTCTGGGGCCAACGTCCTGACTTTC
TRBD1 | TRBJ1-2 | NA | TRBV29-1 | CSSGQGLVDGYTF | TGCAGCTCTGGACAGGGTTTGGTTGATGGCTACACCTTC
NA | TRBJ1-5 | many | TRBV30 | CAWSEEGRRHQPQHF | TGTGCCTGGAGTGAAGAGGGCAGGAGACATCAGCCCCAGCATTTT
TRBD2 | TRBJ2-5 | once | TRBV19 | CASSITSGGLQETQYF | TGTGCCAGTAGTATTACTAGCGGGGGGCTCCAAGAGACCCAGTACTTC
NA | TRBJ1-2 | NA | TRBV19 | CASSIGHRENGYTF | TGTGCCAGTAGTATAGGTCACCGGGAAAATGGCTACACCTTC
TRBD2 | TRBJ2-7 | NA | TRBV6-5 | CASSLGGSSYEQYF | TGTGCCAGCAGCCTCGGGGGGAGCTCCTACGAGCAGTACTTC
NA | TRBJ2-3 | NA | TRBV7-9 | CASSLGASVSTDTQYF | TGTGCCAGCAGCTTAGGGGCTAGCGTCAGCACAGATACGCAGTATTTT